This TCR beta chain appears in the sequencing data of a study of blood T cell repertoires in COVID-19. Clones were read by immunoSEQ multiplex PCR, and TCRdb kept only the in-frame ones, dropping some. The sample gives around 80,000 clones, around 80% of which show up once; 10% is in the top ten. Trimming left V 4 bases short and J 3 bases short, with 25 bases between. The germline V gene has CDR1 SGDLS and CDR2 YYNGEE. The CDR3 is 18 residues long. This chain links TRBV9 with TRBJ1-1; maybe TRBD1 (5 bases). The sequence derives from a man between 60 and 75 years old with acute or convalescent COVID-19. Input material: peripheral blood. The CDR3 DNA reads as TGTGCCAGCAGCTTGAGAGGAGGGTGGGACCCACAACACACTGAAGCTTTCTTT. Amino acids: CASSLRGGWDPQHTEAFF.